The T cell receptor beta chain described here comes from a study of blood T cell repertoires in COVID-19. Study information: In each case, the material was cDNA or gDNA derived from T cells, B-cell-depleted T cells, or PBMCs.

Per germline, CDR1 ENHRY and CDR2 SYGVKD. The CDR3 contains 16 residues. With 7 bases removed from V and 3 bases from J, the gap between germline ends came to 21 bases. The assay was immunoSEQ multiplex PCR, and TCRdb's table has in-frame clones only and misses some. Of about 280,000 clones listed, around 89% are singletons. The chain employs TRBV10-3 and TRBJ1-2, with a possible D match to TRBD1 (5 bases). This clonotype was obtained from a man between 40 and 49 years old with acute or convalescent COVID-19. Specimen: peripheral blood. CDR3 sequence (DNA): TGTGCCATCACCGAGAGCAGGGCCCTTATGGACTATGGCTACACCTTC. Amino acid sequence: CAITESRALMDYGYTF.